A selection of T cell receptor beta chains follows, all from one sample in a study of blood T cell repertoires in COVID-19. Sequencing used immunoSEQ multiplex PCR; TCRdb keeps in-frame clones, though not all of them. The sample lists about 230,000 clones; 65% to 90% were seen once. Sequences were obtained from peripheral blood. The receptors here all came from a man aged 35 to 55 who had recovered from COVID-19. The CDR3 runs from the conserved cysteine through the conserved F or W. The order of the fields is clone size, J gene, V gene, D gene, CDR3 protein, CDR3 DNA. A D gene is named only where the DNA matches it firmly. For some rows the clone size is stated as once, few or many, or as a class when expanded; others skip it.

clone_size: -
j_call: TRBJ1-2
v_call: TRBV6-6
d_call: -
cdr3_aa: CASSLGLYGYTF
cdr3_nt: TGTGCCAGCAGTCTGGGACTCTATGGCTACACCTTC

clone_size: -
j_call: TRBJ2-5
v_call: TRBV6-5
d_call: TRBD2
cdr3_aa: CASSYLAGWQETQYF
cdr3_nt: TGTGCCAGCAGTTATCTAGCGGGGTGGCAAGAGACCCAGTACTTC

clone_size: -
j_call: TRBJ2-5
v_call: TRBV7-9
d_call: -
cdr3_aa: CASGFAGQETQYF
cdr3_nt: TGTGCCAGCGGTTTTGCGGGACAAGAGACCCAGTACTTC

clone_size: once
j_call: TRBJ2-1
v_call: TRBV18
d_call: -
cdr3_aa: CASSRLEGGDEQFF
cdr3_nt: TGTGCCAGCTCACGTCTAGAAGGGGGAGATGAGCAGTTCTTC

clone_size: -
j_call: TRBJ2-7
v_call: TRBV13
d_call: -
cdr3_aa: CASSLGGYEQYF
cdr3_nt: TGTGCCAGCAGCCTTGGAGGTTACGAGCAGTACTTC

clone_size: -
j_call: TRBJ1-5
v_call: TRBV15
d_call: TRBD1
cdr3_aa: CATSRVRQGNQPQHF
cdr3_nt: TGTGCCACCAGCAGAGTCCGACAGGGGAATCAGCCCCAGCATTTT

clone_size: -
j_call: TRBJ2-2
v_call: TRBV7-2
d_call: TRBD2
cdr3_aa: CASSPIPSGRGTGELFF
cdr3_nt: TGTGCCAGCAGCCCCATACCTAGCGGGAGGGGCACCGGGGAGCTGTTTTTT

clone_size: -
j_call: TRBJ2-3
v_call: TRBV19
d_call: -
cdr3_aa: CASSNSDRPTDTQYF
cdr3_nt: TGTGCCAGTAGTAACTCGGACAGACCCACAGATACGCAGTATTTT

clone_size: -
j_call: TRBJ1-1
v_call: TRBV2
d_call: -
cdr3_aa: CASSEPGTEAFF
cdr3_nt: TGTGCCAGCAGTGAACCGGGCACTGAAGCTTTCTTT

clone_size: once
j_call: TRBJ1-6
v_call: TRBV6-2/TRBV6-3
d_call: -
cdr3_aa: CASSYPGESPLHF
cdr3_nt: TGTGCCAGCAGTTACCCAGGGGAATCACCCCTCCACTTT

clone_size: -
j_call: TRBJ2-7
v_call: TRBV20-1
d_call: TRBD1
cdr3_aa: CSAKDRDEQYF
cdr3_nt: TGCAGTGCTAAAGACAGGGACGAGCAGTACTTC

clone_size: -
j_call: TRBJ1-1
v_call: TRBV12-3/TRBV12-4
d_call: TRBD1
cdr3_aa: CASRQGANTEAFF
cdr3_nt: TGTGCCAGCAGACAGGGGGCGAACACTGAAGCTTTCTTT

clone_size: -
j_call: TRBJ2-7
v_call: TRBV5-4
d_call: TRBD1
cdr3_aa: CASSQPGQGSYEQYF
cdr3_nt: TGTGCCAGCAGCCAACCGGGACAGGGCTCCTACGAGCAGTACTTC

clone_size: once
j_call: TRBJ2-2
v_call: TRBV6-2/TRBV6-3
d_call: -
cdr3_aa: CASSYSNQILNTGELFF
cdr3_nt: TGTGCCAGCAGTTACTCCAACCAGATCCTGAACACCGGGGAGCTGTTTTTT

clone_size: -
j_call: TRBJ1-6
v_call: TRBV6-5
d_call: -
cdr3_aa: CAIQRLDSYNSPLHF
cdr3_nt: TGTGCCATCCAGAGACTTGACTCCTATAATTCACCCCTCCACTTT

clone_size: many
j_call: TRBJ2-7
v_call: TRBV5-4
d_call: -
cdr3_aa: CASSPGLSTYEQYF
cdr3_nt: TGTGCCAGCAGCCCGGGACTTTCTACGTACGAGCAGTACTTC

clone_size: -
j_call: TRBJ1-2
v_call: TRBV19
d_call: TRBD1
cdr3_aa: CASSGDRGHIRRYGYTF
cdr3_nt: TGTGCCAGTAGCGGTGACAGGGGGCACATCCGACGCTATGGCTACACCTTC

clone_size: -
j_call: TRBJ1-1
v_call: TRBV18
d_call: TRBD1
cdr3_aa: CASSPGQANTEAFF
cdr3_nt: TGTGCCAGCTCACCGGGACAGGCGAACACTGAAGCTTTCTTT

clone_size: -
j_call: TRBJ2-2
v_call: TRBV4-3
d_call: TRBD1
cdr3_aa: CASSQAQGAGNTGELFF
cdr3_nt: TGCGCCAGCAGCCAAGCTCAGGGGGCGGGGAACACCGGGGAGCTGTTTTTT

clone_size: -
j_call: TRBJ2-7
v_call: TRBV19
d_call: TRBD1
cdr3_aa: CASSIGTGEFYEQYF
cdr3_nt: TGTGCCAGTAGTATAGGGACAGGGGAATTCTACGAGCAGTACTTC

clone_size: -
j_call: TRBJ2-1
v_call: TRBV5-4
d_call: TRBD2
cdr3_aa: CASSWGPSGGNNEQFF
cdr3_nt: TGTGCCAGCAGCTGGGGCCCTAGCGGGGGAAACAATGAGCAGTTCTTC

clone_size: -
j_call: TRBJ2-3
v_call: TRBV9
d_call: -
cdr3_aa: CASSARGTNTDTQYF
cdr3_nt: TGTGCCAGCAGCGCCCGAGGGACAAACACAGATACGCAGTATTTT

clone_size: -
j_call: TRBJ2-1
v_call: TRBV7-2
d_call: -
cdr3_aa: CASSLGRTSYNEQFF
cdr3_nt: TGTGCCAGCAGCTTAGGACGGACTTCCTACAATGAGCAGTTCTTC

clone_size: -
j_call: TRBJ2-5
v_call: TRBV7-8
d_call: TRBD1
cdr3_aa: CASSLDQGAGSTRGFQYF
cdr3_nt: TGTGCCAGCAGCTTAGACCAGGGGGCAGGATCCACAAGGGGGTTCCAGTACTTC

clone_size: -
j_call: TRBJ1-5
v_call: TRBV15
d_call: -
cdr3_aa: CATSRGAGGSEPQHF
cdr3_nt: TGTGCCACCAGCAGAGGAGCGGGGGGGTCTGAGCCCCAGCATTTT

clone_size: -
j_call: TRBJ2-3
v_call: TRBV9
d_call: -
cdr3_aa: CASSVAGASSTDTQYF
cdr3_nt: TGTGCCAGCAGCGTAGCGGGAGCGTCTAGCACAGATACGCAGTATTTT

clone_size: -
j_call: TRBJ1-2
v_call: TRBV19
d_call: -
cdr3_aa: CASSYREGYGYTF
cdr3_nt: TGTGCCAGTAGTTACAGGGAGGGCTATGGCTACACCTTC

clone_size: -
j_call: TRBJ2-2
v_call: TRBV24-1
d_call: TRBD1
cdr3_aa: CATRSGTGDTGELFF
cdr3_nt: TGTGCCACCAGATCCGGGACAGGGGACACCGGGGAGCTGTTTTTT

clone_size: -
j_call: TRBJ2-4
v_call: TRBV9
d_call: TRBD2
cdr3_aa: CASSGGLAGLADIQYF
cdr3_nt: TGTGCCAGCAGCGGGGGACTAGCGGGACTGGCGGACATTCAGTACTTC

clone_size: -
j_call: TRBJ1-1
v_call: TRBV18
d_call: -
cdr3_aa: CASSPISEPPGVNTEAFF
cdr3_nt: TGTGCCAGCTCACCAATAAGTGAGCCCCCAGGGGTAAACACTGAAGCTTTCTTT

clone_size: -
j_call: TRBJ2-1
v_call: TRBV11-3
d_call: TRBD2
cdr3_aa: CASSPLGLAGDEQFF
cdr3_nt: TGTGCCAGCAGTCCATTGGGACTAGCCGGCGATGAGCAGTTCTTC

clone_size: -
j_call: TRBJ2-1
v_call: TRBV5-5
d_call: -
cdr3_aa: CASSSLTVPLNEQFF
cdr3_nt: TGTGCCAGCAGCTCCTTGACAGTACCCCTAAATGAGCAGTTCTTC

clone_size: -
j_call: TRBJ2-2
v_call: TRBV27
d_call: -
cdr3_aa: CASSSHLAWNTGELFF
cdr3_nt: TGTGCCAGCAGTTCCCATCTAGCGTGGAACACCGGGGAGCTGTTTTTT

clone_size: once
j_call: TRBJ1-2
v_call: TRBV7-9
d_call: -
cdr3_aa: CASSLERTNGYTF
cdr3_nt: TGTGCCAGCAGCTTAGAGCGGACCAATGGCTACACCTTC

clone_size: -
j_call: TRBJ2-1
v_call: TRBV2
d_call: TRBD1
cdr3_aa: CASIPRGRSYNEQFF
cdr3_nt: TGTGCCAGCATCCCCAGGGGGCGCTCCTACAATGAGCAGTTCTTC

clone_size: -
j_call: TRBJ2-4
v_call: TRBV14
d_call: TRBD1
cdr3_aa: CASSQTGLNIQYF
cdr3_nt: TGTGCCAGCAGCCAGACAGGGTTAAACATTCAGTACTTC

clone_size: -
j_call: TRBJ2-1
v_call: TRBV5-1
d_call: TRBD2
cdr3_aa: CASSLVSGGPGEQFF
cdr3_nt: TGCGCCAGCAGCTTGGTTTCGGGAGGGCCGGGTGAGCAGTTCTTC

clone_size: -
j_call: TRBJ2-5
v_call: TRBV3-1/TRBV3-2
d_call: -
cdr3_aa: CASSQGSREGEYQETQYF
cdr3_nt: TGTGCCAGCAGCCAAGGATCCCGCGAGGGGGAGTACCAAGAGACCCAGTACTTC

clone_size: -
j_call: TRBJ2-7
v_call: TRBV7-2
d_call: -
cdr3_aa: CASSLRSEQYF
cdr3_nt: TGTGCCAGCAGCCTTAGGAGTGAGCAGTACTTC

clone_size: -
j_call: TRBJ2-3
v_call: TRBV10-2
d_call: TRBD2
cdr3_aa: CASRPGTRGADTQYF
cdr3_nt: TGCGCCAGCCGTCCCGGGACTAGAGGAGCGGATACGCAGTATTTT

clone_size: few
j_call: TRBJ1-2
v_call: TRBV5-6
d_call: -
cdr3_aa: CASSFQATGGYTF
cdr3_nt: TGTGCCAGCAGCTTCCAGGCAACAGGGGGCTACACCTTC

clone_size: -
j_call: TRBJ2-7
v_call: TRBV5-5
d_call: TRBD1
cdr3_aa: CASSQQGALVEQYF
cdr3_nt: TGTGCCAGCAGCCAACAGGGGGCTCTAGTCGAGCAGTACTTC

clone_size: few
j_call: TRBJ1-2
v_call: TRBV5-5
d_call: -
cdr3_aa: CASRGPGGYGYTF
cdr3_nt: TGTGCCAGCAGGGGACCGGGGGGCTATGGCTACACCTTC

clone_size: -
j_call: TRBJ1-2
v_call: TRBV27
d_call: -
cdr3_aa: CASSFFRGGANYGYTF
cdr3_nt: TGTGCCAGCAGTTTTTTCCGGGGGGGCGCTAACTATGGCTACACCTTC

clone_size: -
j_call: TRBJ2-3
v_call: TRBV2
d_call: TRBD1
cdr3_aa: CASSSGTGQDTQYF
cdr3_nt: TGTGCCAGCAGTTCCGGGACAGGGCAAGATACGCAGTATTTT

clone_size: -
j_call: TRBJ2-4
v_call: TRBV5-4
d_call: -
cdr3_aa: CASSARLTGHDIQYF
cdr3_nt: TGTGCCAGCAGCGCCCGGCTGACGGGACACGACATTCAGTACTTC

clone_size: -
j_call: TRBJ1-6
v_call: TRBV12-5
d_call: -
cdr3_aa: CASGLRFNSPLHF
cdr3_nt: TGTGCTAGTGGTTTGCGGTTCAATTCACCCCTCCACTTT

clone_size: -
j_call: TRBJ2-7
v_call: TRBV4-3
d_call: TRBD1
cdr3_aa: CASSQEGGPGQGNEQYF
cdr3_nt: TGCGCCAGCAGCCAAGAAGGGGGCCCGGGACAGGGGAACGAGCAGTACTTC

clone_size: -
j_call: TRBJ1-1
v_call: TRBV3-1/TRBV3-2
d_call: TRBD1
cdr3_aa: CASSHTTGPTEAFF
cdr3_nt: TGTGCCAGCAGCCACACGACAGGGCCCACTGAAGCTTTCTTT

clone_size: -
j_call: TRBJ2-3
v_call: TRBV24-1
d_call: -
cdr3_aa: CATSDTGSVDTQYF
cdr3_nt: TGTGCCACCAGTGATACAGGTTCGGTAGATACGCAGTATTTT

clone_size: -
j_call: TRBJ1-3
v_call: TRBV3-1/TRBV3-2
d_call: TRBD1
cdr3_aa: CASSPTGDSGNTIYF
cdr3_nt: TGTGCCAGCAGCCCCACAGGGGACTCTGGAAACACCATATATTTT

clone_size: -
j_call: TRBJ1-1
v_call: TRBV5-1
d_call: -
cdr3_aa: CASSLEQQTTEAFF
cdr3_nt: TGCGCCAGCAGCTTGGAACAACAAACCACTGAAGCTTTCTTT